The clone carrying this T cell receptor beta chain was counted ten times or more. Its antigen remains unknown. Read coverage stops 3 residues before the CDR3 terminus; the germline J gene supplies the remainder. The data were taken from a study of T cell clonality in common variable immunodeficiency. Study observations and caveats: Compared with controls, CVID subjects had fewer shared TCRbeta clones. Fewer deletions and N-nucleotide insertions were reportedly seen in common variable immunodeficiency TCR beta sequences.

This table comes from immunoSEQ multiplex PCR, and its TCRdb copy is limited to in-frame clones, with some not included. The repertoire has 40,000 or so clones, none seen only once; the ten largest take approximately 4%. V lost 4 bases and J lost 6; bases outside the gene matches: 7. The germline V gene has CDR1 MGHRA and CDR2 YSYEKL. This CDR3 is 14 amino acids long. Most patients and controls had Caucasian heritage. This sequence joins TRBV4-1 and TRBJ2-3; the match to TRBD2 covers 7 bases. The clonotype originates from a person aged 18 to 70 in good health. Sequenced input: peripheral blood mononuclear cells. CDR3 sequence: CASSPTAGDDTQYF. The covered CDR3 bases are TGCGCCAGCAGCCCGACCGCGGGGGACGATACG.